This paragraph covers one TCR beta chain sequence. Its antigen is still unknown. The record originates from a study of CD8 T cells in ankylosing spondylitis. Study findings and constraints: Both synovial fluid and blood in reactive arthritis had previously been reported to carry some motif variants. Within peripheral blood, clones linked to disease were CD8+ and relatively rare. Blood of patients with ankylosing spondylitis appeared to be characterized by a TCR beta motif of eight highly homologous variants.

By quantitative 5'-RACE with molecular barcodes, the TCR beta libraries were made. From the 5' RACE reads, TCRdb called clonotypes with MiXCR, one entry per CDR3 protein. The table lists 800,000 to 900,000 distinct CDR3 sequences, 12% of them singletons. This clonotype was sampled from a male donor with ankylosing spondylitis. Sequencing was done on a sample of blood, either unsorted or a sorted T cell fraction (not recorded which).

CDR3 nucleotide sequence: TGTGCCAGCAGCTTAAGCCTAGCGGGCACCGGGGAGCTGTTTTTT. Protein sequence: CASSLSLAGTGELFF. This chain links TRBV7-3 with TRBJ2-2, with 8 bases matching TRBD2. Germline V gives CDR1 SGHTA, CDR2 FQGTGA. V dropped 1 base and J dropped 4; count of bases not matched to a gene: 2. The CDR3 spans 15 residues.